Sequencing of this T cell receptor (beta chain) was carried out in a study of T cells in tuberculosis. The overall study: CD1B tetramers identified T cells specific for mycobacterial lipid GMM. IGRA-negative adolescents, IGRA-positive adolescents with latent tuberculosis and adults with active tuberculosis formed this South African cohort.

The repertoire was sequenced with immunoSEQ multiplex PCR; TCRdb's copy has only in-frame clones and lacks some. The data contain 30,000 to 35,000 clones, about 92% of them singletons. The sample's time point: new active TB diagnosis, blood taken before or within 7 days of starting treatment. CDR1 and CDR2 (germline): MNHEY, SVGAGI. The CDR3 contains 16 residues. Between the trimmed V and J ends, which lost 4 bases and 0 bases, there was a span of 13 bases. The sequence came from an adult with tuberculosis. Some clones in this sample may be carry-over from other donors' samples. The sequencing here drew on PBMCs, taken at tuberculosis diagnosis. The chain recombines TRBV6-5 with TRBJ1-5; tentatively, D is TRBD1 (5 bases). The CDR3 is CASSLTEGYSNQPQHF. Written as DNA, the CDR3 is TGTGCCAGCAGTTTAACGGAGGGGTATAGCAATCAGCCCCAGCATTTT.